This TCR beta chain is from a study of EBV T-cell therapy then PD-1 blockade in nasopharyngeal carcinoma. A remark on this clone: Its antigen is unknown.

This CDR3 is built from 15 residues. The ends lost 2 bases at V and 3 bases at J; junction bases unmatched: 2. Germline values: CDR1 SGDLS, CDR2 YYNGEE. Treatment denoted: AdE1-LMPpoly-expanded autologous EBV-specific T-cell therapy followed by anti-PD-1 nivolumab. Profiled with immunoSEQ multiplex PCR; TCRdb holds only in-frame clones, not every one. This sample has some 21,000 clones, with about 87% found just once. This clonotype originated in a man aged 35 to 55 with nasopharyngeal carcinoma. The chain employs TRBV9 and TRBJ2-2; 9 nucleotides agree with TRBD1. The sequencing here drew on CD8+ T cells from blood, taken at day 61 from a patient whose treatment included autologous EBV-specific T cells and nivolumab. The CDR3 region is CASSVGQGYTGELFF. DNA for the CDR3: TGTGCCAGCAGCGTGGGACAGGGATACACCGGGGAGCTGTTTTTT.